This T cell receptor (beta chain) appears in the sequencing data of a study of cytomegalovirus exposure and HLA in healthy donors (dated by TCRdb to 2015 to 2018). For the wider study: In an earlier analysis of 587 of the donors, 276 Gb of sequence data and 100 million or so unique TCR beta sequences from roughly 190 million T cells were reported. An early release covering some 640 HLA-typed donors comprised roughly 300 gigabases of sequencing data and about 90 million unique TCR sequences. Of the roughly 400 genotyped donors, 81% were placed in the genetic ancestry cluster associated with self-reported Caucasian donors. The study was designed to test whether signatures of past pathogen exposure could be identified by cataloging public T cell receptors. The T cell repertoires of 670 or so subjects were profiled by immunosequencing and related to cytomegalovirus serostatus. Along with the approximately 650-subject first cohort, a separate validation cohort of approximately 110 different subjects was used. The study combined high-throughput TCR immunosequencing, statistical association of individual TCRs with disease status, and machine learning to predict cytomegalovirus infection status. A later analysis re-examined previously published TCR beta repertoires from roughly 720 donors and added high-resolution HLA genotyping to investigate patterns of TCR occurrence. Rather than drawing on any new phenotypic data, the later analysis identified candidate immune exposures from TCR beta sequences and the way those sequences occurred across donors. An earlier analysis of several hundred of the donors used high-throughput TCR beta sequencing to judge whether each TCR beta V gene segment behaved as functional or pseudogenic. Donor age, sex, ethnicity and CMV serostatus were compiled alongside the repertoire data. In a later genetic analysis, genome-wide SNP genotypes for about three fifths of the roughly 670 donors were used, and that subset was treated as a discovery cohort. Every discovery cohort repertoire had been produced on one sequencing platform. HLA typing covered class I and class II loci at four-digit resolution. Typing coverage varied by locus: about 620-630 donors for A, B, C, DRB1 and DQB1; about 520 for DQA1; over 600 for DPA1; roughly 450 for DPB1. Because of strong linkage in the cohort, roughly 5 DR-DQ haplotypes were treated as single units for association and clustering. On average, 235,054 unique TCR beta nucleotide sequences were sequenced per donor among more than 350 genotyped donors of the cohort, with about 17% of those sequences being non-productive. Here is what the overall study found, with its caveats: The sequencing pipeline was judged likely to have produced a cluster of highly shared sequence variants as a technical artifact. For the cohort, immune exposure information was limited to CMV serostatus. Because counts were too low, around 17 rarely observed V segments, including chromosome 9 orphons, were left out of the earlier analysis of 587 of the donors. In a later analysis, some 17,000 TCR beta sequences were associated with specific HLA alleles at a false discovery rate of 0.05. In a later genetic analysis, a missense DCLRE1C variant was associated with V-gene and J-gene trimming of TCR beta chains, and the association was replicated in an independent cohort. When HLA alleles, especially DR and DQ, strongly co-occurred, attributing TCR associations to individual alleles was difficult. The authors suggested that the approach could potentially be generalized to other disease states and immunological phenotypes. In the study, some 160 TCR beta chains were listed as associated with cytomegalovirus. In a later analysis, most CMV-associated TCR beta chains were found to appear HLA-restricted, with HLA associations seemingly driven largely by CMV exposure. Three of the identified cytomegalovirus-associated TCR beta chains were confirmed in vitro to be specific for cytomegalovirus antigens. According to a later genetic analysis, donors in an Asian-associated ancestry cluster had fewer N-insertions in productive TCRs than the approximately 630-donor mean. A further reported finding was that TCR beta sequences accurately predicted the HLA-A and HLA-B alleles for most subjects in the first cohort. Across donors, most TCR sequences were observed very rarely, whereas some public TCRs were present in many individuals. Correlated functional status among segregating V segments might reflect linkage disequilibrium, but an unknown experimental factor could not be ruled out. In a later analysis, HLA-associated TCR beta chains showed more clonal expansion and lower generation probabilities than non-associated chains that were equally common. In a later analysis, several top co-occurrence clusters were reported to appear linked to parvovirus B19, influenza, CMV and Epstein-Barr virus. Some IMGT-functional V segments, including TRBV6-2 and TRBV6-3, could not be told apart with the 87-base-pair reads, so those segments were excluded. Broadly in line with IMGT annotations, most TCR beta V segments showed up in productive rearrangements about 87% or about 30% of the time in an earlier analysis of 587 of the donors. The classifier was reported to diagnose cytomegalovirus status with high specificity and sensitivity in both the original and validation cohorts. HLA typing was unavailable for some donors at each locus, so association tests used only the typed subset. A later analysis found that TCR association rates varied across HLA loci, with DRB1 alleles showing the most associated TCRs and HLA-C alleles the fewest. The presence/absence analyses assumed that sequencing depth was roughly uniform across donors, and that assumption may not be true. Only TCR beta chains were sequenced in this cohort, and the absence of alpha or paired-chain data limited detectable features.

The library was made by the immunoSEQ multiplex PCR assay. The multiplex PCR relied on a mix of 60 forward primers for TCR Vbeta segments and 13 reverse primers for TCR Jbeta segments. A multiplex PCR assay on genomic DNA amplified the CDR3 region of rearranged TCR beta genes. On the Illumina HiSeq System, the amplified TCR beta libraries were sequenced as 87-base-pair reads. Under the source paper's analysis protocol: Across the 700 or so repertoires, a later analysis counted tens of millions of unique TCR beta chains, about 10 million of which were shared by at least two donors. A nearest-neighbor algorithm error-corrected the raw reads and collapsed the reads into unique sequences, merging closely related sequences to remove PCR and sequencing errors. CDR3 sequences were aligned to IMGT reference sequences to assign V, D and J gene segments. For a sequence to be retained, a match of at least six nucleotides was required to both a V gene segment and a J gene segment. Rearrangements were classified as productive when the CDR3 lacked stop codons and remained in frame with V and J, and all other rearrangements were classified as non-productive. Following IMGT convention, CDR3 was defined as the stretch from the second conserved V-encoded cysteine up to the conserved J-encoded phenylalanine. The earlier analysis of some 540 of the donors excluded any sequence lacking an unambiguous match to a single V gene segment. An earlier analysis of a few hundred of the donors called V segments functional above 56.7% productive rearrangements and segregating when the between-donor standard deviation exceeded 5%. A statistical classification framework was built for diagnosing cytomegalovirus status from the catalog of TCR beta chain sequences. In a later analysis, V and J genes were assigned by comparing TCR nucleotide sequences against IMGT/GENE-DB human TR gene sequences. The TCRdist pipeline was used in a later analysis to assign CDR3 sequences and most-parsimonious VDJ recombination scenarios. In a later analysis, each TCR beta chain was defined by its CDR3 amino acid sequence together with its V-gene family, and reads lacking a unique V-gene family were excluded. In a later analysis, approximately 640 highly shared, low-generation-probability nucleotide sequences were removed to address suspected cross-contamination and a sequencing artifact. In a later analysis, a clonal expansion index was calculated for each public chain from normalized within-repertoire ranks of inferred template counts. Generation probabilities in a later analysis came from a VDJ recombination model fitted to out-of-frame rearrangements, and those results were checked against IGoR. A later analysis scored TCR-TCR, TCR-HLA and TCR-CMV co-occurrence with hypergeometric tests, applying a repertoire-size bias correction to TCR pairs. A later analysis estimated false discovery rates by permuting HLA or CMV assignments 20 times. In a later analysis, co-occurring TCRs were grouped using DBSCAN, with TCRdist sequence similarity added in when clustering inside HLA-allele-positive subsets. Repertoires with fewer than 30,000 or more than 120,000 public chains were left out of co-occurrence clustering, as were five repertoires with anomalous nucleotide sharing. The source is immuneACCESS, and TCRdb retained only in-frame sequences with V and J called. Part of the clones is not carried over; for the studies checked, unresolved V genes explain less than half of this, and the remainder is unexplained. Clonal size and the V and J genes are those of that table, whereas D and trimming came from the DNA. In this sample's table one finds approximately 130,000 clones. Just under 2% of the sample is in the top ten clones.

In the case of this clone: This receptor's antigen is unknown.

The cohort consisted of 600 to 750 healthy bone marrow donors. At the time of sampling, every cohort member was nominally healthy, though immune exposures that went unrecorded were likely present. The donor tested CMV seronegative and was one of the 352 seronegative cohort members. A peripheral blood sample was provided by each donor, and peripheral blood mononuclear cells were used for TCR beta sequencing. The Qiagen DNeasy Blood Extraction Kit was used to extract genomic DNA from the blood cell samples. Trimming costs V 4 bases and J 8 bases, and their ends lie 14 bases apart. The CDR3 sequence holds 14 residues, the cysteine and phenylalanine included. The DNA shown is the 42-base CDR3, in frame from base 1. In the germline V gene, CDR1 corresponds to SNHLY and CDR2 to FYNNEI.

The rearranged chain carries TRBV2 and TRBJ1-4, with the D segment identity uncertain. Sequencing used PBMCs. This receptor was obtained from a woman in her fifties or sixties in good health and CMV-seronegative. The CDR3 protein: CASSAETVSEKLFF. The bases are TGTGCCAGCAGTGCAGAAACAGTCAGCGAAAAACTGTTTTTT.